One sample yielded the 32 T cell receptor beta chains listed below, sequenced in a study of technical replicates of blood from four donors. Repertoires were generated with immunoSEQ multiplex PCR, while TCRdb's copy carries only in-frame clones and drops some. The sample lists 55,000 to 75,000 clones; 91% were seen once. Sequenced sample: PBMCs. These receptor sequences come from a human donor in good health. Some clones in this sample may be carry-over from other donors' samples.

This chain joins TRBV7-9 and TRBJ2-7; the D gene is possibly TRBD2 (6 bases). The germline CDR1 and CDR2 sequences are SEHNR and FQNEAQ (reference sequence). V was pared by 3 bases and J by 7 bases, with 13 bases between. There are 13 residues in the CDR3. This CDR3 reads CASSFSRGWEQYF. For the CDR3, the DNA is TGTGCCAGCAGCTTTTCTCGGGGGTGGGAGCAGTACTTC.

The chain is built from TRBV7-8 and TRBJ1-4, with TRBD1 matching 7 bases. Germline V gene data show CDR1 as SGHVS and CDR2 as FQNEAQ. The CDR3 covers 14 residues. V trimming: 4 bases; J trimming: 8 bases; junction bases outside the gene matches: 7. The CDR3 nucleotides read TGTGCCAGCAGCTCAAGACAGGGTTGGGAAAAACTGTTTTTT. This codes for CASSSRQGWEKLFF. Variable domain in full (rest from reference TRBV7-8 and TRBJ1-4): GAGVSQSPRYKVAKRGQDVALRCDPISGHVSLFWYQQALGQGPEFLTYFQNEAQLDKSGLPSDRFFAERPEGSVSTLKIQRTQQEDSAVYLCASSSRQGWEKLFFGSGTQLSVL.

The chain is built from TRBV7-9 and TRBJ2-5, with D possibly matching TRBD1 (5 bases). V was cut by 6 bases and J by 0 bases, with 8 bases left in between. The CDR3 covers 13 residues. Germline lookup yields CDR1 SEHNR and CDR2 FQNEAQ (reference sequence). The CDR3 region has the DNA TGTGCCAGCAGGACAGTGTACCAAGAGACCCAGTACTTC. Translated: CASRTVYQETQYF.

This clone was seen once. The chain carries TRBV28 and TRBJ1-2, with 11 bases matching TRBD1. Germline CDR1 MDHEN, CDR2 SYDVKM. Losses at the gene ends were 7 bases for V and 11 bases for J; bases not matched to a gene: 12. This CDR3 contains 14 residues. This CDR3 reads CASKTDRGPGRYTF. The CDR3 coding sequence is TGTGCCAGCAAGACGGACAGGGGGCCTGGAAGGTACACCTTC.

This clone appeared a single time. The gene calls are TRBV5-6 and TRBJ1-2; TRBD1 aligns across 7 bases. Losses at the gene ends were 1 base for V and 4 bases for J; bases not matched to a gene: 4. Germline V gene sequence: CDR1 SGHDT, CDR2 YYEEEE. The CDR3 loop spans 14 amino acids. The CDR3, as DNA: TGTGCCAGCAGCTTGCCCGGGACAGTCTATGGCTACACCTTC. Amino acids: CASSLPGTVYGYTF.

The chain is built from TRBV27 and TRBJ1-2; TRBD1 aligns across 8 bases. Germline values: CDR1 MNHEY, CDR2 SMNVEV (reference sequence). After removal of 6 bases from V and 6 bases from J, the junction contained 9 bases not matched to a gene. The CDR3 loop spans 14 amino acids. CDR3 sequence: CASSPGQDLNGYTF. The CDR3 DNA sequence: TGTGCCAGCAGCCCGGGACAGGATCTGAATGGCTACACCTTC.

This sequence joins TRBV4-1 and TRBJ2-1; D uncertain. Per germline, CDR1 MGHRA and CDR2 YSYEKL. The CDR3 has 17 amino acids. The V end was cut by 1 base, the J end by 0 bases, with 13 bases between. The CDR3 region has the DNA TGCGCCAGCAGCCAAGTAGATCTGGGCCTCTCCTACAATGAGCAGTTCTTC. Protein sequence: CASSQVDLGLSYNEQFF.

The V gene is TRBV7-2, the J gene TRBJ1-5; 7 bases line up with TRBD1. After removal of 2 bases from V and 7 bases from J, the junction contained 8 bases not matched to a gene. The CDR3 contains 15 residues. CDR1 and CDR2 (germline): SGHTA, FQGNSA. CDR3 protein: CASSLTMTGKQPQHF. The CDR3 DNA sequence: TGTGCCAGCAGCTTAACCATGACAGGGAAGCAGCCCCAGCATTTT.

The chain uses TRBV5-1 and TRBJ2-3; 10 bases are shared with TRBD1. The CDR3 loop spans 15 amino acids. With V trimmed by 2 bases and J by 1 base, 1 base remained unmatched. Looked up from germline, CDR1 is SGHRS and CDR2 is YFSETQ. DNA of the CDR3: TGCGCCAGCAGCTTAGGGACAGGGGGCACAGATACGCAGTATTTT. It specifies CASSLGTGGTDTQYF.

The rearrangement joins TRBV4-1 to TRBJ2-3; 13 bases fit TRBD2. Trimming at V came to 2 bases and at J to 2 bases, leaving 7 bases not matched to a gene. Germline CDR1 reads MGHRA; CDR2 reads YSYEKL. The CDR3 is 18 residues long. The CDR3 DNA is TGCGCCAGCAGCCAAACTAGCGGGGGGGCTCGTCCCACAGATACGCAGTATTTT. Its protein product is CASSQTSGGARPTDTQYF.

The rearrangement links TRBV6-5 to TRBJ2-2, with D hard to call. Germline lookup yields CDR1 MNHEY and CDR2 SVGAGI. The CDR3 covers 13 residues. V was cut by 3 bases and J by 8 bases, with 10 bases left in between. For the CDR3, the DNA is TGTGCCAGCAGTTATTATCCCAGAGGGGAGCTGTTTTTT. Translating it yields CASSYYPRGELFF.

This clone was detected only once. The rearrangement uses TRBV11-2 and TRBJ2-4; 9 bases map to TRBD1. The CDR3 is 13 amino acids. V lost 4 bases, J lost 11 bases, and 6 bases stayed unmatched. CDR1 SGHAT and CDR2 FQNNGV come from the germline V gene. The CDR3 region has the DNA TGTGCCAGCAGCTCTCGGGACAGGGTCGTTCAGTACTTC. Translation: CASSSRDRVVQYF.

The J gene is TRBJ2-5, the V gene TRBV7-7, with 9 nucleotides matching TRBD1. CDR3 length: 15 amino acids. V was clipped by 4 bases and J by 6 bases; unmatched bases: 9. CDR1 and CDR2 (germline): SSHAT, FNYEAQ (reference sequence). The CDR3 DNA sequence: TGTGCCAGCAGCTCCGGGACAGGGCCGATACAGACCCAGTACTTC. This translates into CASSSGTGPIQTQYF.

The chain is built from TRBV5-3 and TRBJ2-7; D perhaps matches TRBD2 (5 bases). Being an ORF, TRBV5-3 has a function that is uncertain. The CDR3 length is 12 residues. The V gene lost 0 bases and the J gene lost 6 bases, with 7 bases spanning the gap. This CDR3 is CARSLGEPEQYF. The CDR3 DNA reads TGTGCCAGAAGCTTGGGGGAGCCCGAGCAGTACTTC.

This chain uses TRBV9 with TRBJ1-1, with a possible D match to TRBD1 (6 bases). Germline CDR1 reads SGDLS; CDR2 reads YYNGEE. With 1 base removed from V and 3 bases from J, the gap between germline ends came to 16 bases. The CDR3 loop spans 16 amino acids. The CDR3, as DNA: TGTGCCAGCAGCGTATTATCTAGGACAGACCACACTGAAGCTTTCTTT. Translation gives CASSVLSRTDHTEAFF.

V gene TRBV18 combines with J gene TRBJ2-5, with 8 nucleotides matching TRBD1. The CDR3 runs to 14 residues. Germline lookup yields CDR1 KGHSH and CDR2 LQKENI. V lost 3 bases, J lost 4 bases, and 4 bases stayed unmatched. CDR3 coding DNA: TGTGCCAGCTCACCCCAGGGGGCAGGAGAGACCCAGTACTTC. It codes for CASSPQGAGETQYF.

The chain couples TRBV11-2 to TRBJ1-1, with D unresolved. Germline CDR1 SGHAT, CDR2 FQNNGV. V lost 4 bases and J lost 3, with 9 bases in between. This CDR3 region has 13 residues. As DNA, the CDR3 is TGTGCCAGCAGCTCCAACATTGACACTGAAGCTTTCTTT. Residues: CASSSNIDTEAFF.

This clone was counted a few times. The genes are TRBV4-1 and TRBJ2-4; D unresolved. V was cut by 4 bases and J by 3 bases, with 13 bases left in between. Germline CDR1 reads MGHRA; CDR2 reads YSYEKL. The CDR3 length is 15 residues. The CDR3 protein is CASSLLVTVKNIQYF. The CDR3 DNA follows: TGCGCCAGCAGCCTGTTGGTTACAGTCAAAAACATTCAGTACTTC.

The J gene is TRBJ2-2, the V gene TRBV30; 14 nucleotides match TRBD2. The germline CDR1 and CDR2 sequences are GTSNPN and SVGIG (reference sequence). The CDR3 is 17 residues long. The V segment lost 5 bases and the J segment 4 bases; nucleotides outside the gene matches: 9. The CDR3 nucleotides read TGTGCCTGGCAGACTAGCGGGGGGGTCCATGGCACCGGGGAGCTGTTTTTT. Its protein is CAWQTSGGVHGTGELFF.

The chain carries TRBV7-2 and TRBJ2-3; TRBD2 aligns across 8 bases. Germline V gene lookup returns CDR1 SGHTA and CDR2 FQGNSA. CDR3 length: 19 amino acids. Unmatched junction bases numbered 13, after V lost 0 bases and J lost 2 bases. DNA of the CDR3: TGTGCCAGCAGCTTAGCTTTTGTTTTTCGGGAGGGCGACACAGATACGCAGTATTTT. Translation gives CASSLAFVFREGDTDTQYF.

There are a few counts of this clone. V usage is TRBV6-6 and J usage is TRBJ2-7, with 16 bases aligning to TRBD2. Germline CDR1 and CDR2: MNHNY and SVGAGI (reference sequence). V gave up 6 bases and J gave up 3 bases; unmatched junction bases: 5. The CDR3 has 16 amino acids. The CDR3 loop reads CASSRGTSGRGYEQYF. The CDR3 DNA sequence: TGTGCCAGCAGCCGGGGGACTAGCGGGAGGGGCTACGAGCAGTACTTC.

V and J are TRBV5-1 and TRBJ2-1; 8 nucleotides align to TRBD2. J was trimmed by 5 bases and V by 3 bases; bases with no gene match: 4. CDR1 is SGHRS and CDR2 is YFSETQ in the germline V gene. The CDR3 has 14 residues. CDR3 amino acids: CASSSTSANNEQFF. CDR3 in DNA: TGCGCCAGCAGCTCGACTAGCGCAAACAATGAGCAGTTCTTC. Variable domain in full (rest from reference TRBV5-1 and TRBJ2-1): KAGVTQTPRYLIKTRGQQVTLSCSPISGHRSVSWYQQTPGQGLQFLFEYFSETQRNKGNFPGRFSGRQFSNSRSEMNVSTLELGDSALYLCASSSTSANNEQFFGPGTRLTVL.

The genes are TRBV7-9 and TRBJ2-7, with D maybe TRBD2 (5 bases). The V gene's germline CDR1 is SEHNR and CDR2 FQNEAQ (reference sequence). Trimming took 4 bases from V and 0 from J, leaving 13 bases between them. CDR3 length: 15 amino acids. The CDR3: CASSSAEGTSYEQYF. The DNA of the CDR3 is TGTGCCAGCAGCTCAGCCGAGGGCACCTCCTACGAGCAGTACTTC.

V usage is TRBV7-9 and J usage is TRBJ2-1, with 9 bases that match TRBD2. CDR1 is SEHNR, CDR2 FQNEAQ, per germline (reference sequence). V lost 6 bases to trimming and J lost 6 bases; unmatched junction nucleotides: 9. The CDR3 extends over 15 amino acids. The CDR3 DNA sequence: TGTGCCAGCAGATCCCCCGGGCGGGGGGGCAATGAGCAGTTCTTC. Translation: CASRSPGRGGNEQFF. The variable domain in full, with the rest retrieved from reference TRBV7-9 and TRBJ2-1, is DTGVSQNPRHKITKRGQNVTFRCDPISEHNRLYWYRQTLGQGPEFLTYFQNEAQLEKSRLLSDRFSAERPKGSFSTLEIQRTEQGDSAMYLCASRSPGRGGNEQFFGPGTRLTVL.

Many counts were recorded for this clone. The chain is built from TRBV5-1 and TRBJ1-6; unclear D gene. V was trimmed by 4 bases and J by 8 bases, leaving 13 bases between them. This CDR3 spans 14 amino acids. The V gene's germline CDR1 is SGHRS and CDR2 YFSETQ. This chain's CDR3 is CASSAGGGYSPLHF. DNA of the CDR3: TGCGCCAGCAGCGCGGGAGGCGGGTATTCACCCCTCCACTTT.

The J gene is TRBJ2-5, the V gene TRBV5-1; 9 nucleotides match TRBD1. There are 17 residues in the CDR3. Germline V gene sequence: CDR1 SGHRS, CDR2 YFSETQ. The junction had 11 bases not matched to a gene; V was cut back by 1 base and J by 4 bases. The CDR3 DNA reads TGCGCCAGCAGCTTGTATTTCCCCACAGGGGGCACAGAGACCCAGTACTTC. Translation: CASSLYFPTGGTETQYF.

The chain employs TRBV11-1 and TRBJ1-6; the D gene is possibly TRBD1 (5 bases). V was pared by 1 base and J by 6 bases, with 7 bases between. Germline lookup yields CDR1 SGHAT and CDR2 FQDESV (reference sequence). The CDR3 length is 14 residues. CDR3 DNA sequence: TGTGCCAGCAGCTTAGGCGGGGGTAATTCACCCCTCCACTTT. Amino acids: CASSLGGGNSPLHF.

The chain recombines TRBV5-4 with TRBJ2-5; the match to TRBD2 covers 11 bases. J lost 5 bases, V lost 4 bases, and 4 bases had no gene match. Germline V gives CDR1 SGHNT, CDR2 YYREEE (reference sequence). CDR3 length: 14 residues. The CDR3: CASSLSGGAETQYF. The CDR3 nucleotides are TGTGCCAGCAGCCTTAGCGGGGGGGCTGAGACCCAGTACTTC.

The sample holds one count of this clone. The CDR3 here is CASSLGSGGAYEQYF. The CDR3 DNA reads TGTGCCAGCAGCTTGGGAAGCGGGGGGGCATACGAGCAGTACTTC. The gene calls are TRBV5-4 and TRBJ2-7, with 10 bases that match TRBD2. Germline values: CDR1 SGHNT, CDR2 YYREEE (reference sequence). Trimming removed 0 bases from V and 4 bases from J; junction bases left unmatched: 4. The CDR3 covers 15 residues.

CDR3: CASSPRGGARAEAFF. CDR3 bases: TGTGCCAGTAGCCCACGGGGAGGGGCAAGGGCTGAAGCTTTCTTT. The V call is TRBV19, the J call TRBJ1-1; D might be TRBD1 (5 bases). Germline assignment: CDR1 LNHDA and CDR2 SQIVND (reference sequence). Trimming left V 6 bases short and J 6 bases short, with 20 bases between. CDR3 length: 15 residues.

The chain joins TRBV10-3 to TRBJ2-7; perhaps TRBD1 as D (6 bases). The CDR3 contains 14 residues. Trimming left V 3 bases short and J 5 bases short, with 14 bases between. The germline V gene encodes CDR1 ENHRY and CDR2 SYGVKD. CDR3 amino acids: CAISDPDRFNEQYF. CDR3 in DNA: TGTGCCATCAGTGATCCCGACAGGTTCAACGAGCAGTACTTC.

The V call is TRBV9, the J call TRBJ1-1; 7 bases are a match to TRBD1. This CDR3 spans 15 amino acids. V gave up 3 bases and J gave up 5 bases; unmatched junction bases: 10. The V gene's germline CDR1 is SGDLS and CDR2 YYNGEE. In DNA, the CDR3 is TGTGCCAGCAGCGCCCTTCCAGGGGGAAGAACTGAAGCTTTCTTT. Its protein product is CASSALPGGRTEAFF.